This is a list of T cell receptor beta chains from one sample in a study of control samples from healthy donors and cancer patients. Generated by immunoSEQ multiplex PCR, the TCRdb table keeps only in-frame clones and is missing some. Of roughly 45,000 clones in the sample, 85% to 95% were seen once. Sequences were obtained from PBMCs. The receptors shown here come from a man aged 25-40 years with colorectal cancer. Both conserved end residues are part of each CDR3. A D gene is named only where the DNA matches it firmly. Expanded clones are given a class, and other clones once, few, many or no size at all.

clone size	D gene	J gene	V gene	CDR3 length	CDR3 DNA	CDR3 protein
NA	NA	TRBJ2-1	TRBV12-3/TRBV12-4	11	TGTGCCAGCAGCGGCGGGGATGCGCAGTTCTTC	CASSGGDAQFF
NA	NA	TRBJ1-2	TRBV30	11	TGTGCCTGGAAGGATGGAATTGGCTACACCTTC	CAWKDGIGYTF
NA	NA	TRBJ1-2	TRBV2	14	TGTGCCGAGGGGATCCCCGGTAATAACTATGGCTACACCTTC	CAEGIPGNNYGYTF
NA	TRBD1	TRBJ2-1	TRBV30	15	TGTGCCTGGAGTGTACGGACAGGGGGCTACAATGAGCAGTTCTTC	CAWSVRTGGYNEQFF
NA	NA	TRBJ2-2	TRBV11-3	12	TGTGCCTCAACCGGGGGCACCGGGGAGCTGTTTTTT	CASTGGTGELFF
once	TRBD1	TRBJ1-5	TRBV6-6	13	TGTGCCGGAAGGACAGGGGTGGATCAGCCCCAGCATTTT	CAGRTGVDQPQHF
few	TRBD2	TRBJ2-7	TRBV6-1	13	TGTGCCAGCAGTGACGCGGCAGCGGGGGGCCTCTATTTC	CASSDAAAGGLYF
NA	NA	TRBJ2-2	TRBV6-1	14	TGTGCCAGCAGTCCTCAGGGGAACACCGGGGAGCTGTTTTTT	CASSPQGNTGELFF
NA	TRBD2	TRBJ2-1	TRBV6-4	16	TGTGCCAGCAGTGTCGAAGGACTAGCGGGGGGCCATGAGCAGTTCTTC	CASSVEGLAGGHEQFF
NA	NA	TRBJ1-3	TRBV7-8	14	TGTGCCATCTCTCCACAGGTTACCGGAAACACCATATATTTT	CAISPQVTGNTIYF
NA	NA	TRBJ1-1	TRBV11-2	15	TGTGCCAGCAGCTTAGCAGCAGGATTGAACACTGAAGCTTTCTTT	CASSLAAGLNTEAFF
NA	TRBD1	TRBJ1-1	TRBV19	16	TGTGCCAGTAGTATAAGGGGGCAGAGGTCCAACACTGAAGCTTTCTTT	CASSIRGQRSNTEAFF
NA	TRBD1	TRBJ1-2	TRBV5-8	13	TGTGCCAGCAGGGACAGGGACTTGGATGGCTACACCTTC	CASRDRDLDGYTF
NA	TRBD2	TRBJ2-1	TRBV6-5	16	TGTGCCAGCAGTTACGTCGGGGGGAGCTCCTACAATGAGCAGTTCTTC	CASSYVGGSSYNEQFF
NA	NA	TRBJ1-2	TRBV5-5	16	TGTGCCAGCAGCTTGGCCTACGAGGGAGGCGGCTATGGCTACACCTTC	CASSLAYEGGGYGYTF
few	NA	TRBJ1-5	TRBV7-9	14	TGTGCCAGCAGCTCCGCAGGGATCGGTCAGCCCCAGCATTTT	CASSSAGIGQPQHF
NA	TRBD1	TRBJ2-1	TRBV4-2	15	TGTGCCAGCAGCCAAGATCCCGGACAGGGTCGTGAGCAGTTCTTC	CASSQDPGQGREQFF
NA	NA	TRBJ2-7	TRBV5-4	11	TGTGCCAGCAGCTTCGGATACGAGCAGTACTTC	CASSFGYEQYF
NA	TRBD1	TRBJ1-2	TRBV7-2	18	TGTGCCAGCAGCTTTCCCGGGGGAGGGGGCTCGTCCAACTATGGCTACACCTTC	CASSFPGGGGSSNYGYTF
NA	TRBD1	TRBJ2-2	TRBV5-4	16	TGTGCCAGCAGCGTACAACAGGGGGCGGGCACCGGGGAGCTGTTTTTT	CASSVQQGAGTGELFF
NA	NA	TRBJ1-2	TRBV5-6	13	TGTGCCAGCACTGATAAAGTAAGCTATGGCTACACCTTC	CASTDKVSYGYTF
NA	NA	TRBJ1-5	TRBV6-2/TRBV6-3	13	TGTGCCAGCAGTTATGAAGGGAATCAGCCCCAGCATTTT	CASSYEGNQPQHF
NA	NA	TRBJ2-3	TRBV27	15	TGTGCCAGCAGTTTCGGGCAGGCGAGCACAGATACGCAGTATTTT	CASSFGQASTDTQYF
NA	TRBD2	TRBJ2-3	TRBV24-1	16	TGTGCCACCAGTGTTCAGCGGGGGGGCCAGGGAGATACGCAGTATTTT	CATSVQRGGQGDTQYF
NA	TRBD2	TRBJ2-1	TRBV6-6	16	TGTGCCAGCAGTCGTATAATAGCGGGGGCCTACAATGAGCAGTTCTTC	CASSRIIAGAYNEQFF
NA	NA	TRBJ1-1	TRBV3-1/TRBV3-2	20	TGTGCCAGCAGCCAAGATAATCCTTCTGTCATTGGTGTCATGAACACTGAAGCTTTCTTT	CASSQDNPSVIGVMNTEAFF
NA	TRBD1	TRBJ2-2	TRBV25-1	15	TGTGCCAGCAGTAAAAGGACAGGGTGGACCGGGGAGCTGTTTTTT	CASSKRTGWTGELFF
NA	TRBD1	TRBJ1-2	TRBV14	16	TGTGCCAGCAGCCAGACCGGGACAGGGGATATCTATGGCTACACCTTC	CASSQTGTGDIYGYTF
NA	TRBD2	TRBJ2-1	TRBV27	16	TGTGCCAGCAGTTTAAGTGGTAGCGGGGGCTACAATGAGCAGTTCTTC	CASSLSGSGGYNEQFF
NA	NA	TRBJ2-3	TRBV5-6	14	TGTGCCAGCAGCTTGGCACAGGCTACAGATACGCAGTATTTT	CASSLAQATDTQYF
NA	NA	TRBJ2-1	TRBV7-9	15	TGTGCCAGCAGCTTGACCATGACAGGCTTCAATGAGCAGTTCTTC	CASSLTMTGFNEQFF
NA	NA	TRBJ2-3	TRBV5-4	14	TGTGCCAGCAGCTCGGGGGGCCGCGGAGATACGCAGTATTTT	CASSSGGRGDTQYF
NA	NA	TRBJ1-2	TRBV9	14	TGTGCCAGCAGCCAAAGCGCAGGGGAAGGCGGCTACACCTTC	CASSQSAGEGGYTF
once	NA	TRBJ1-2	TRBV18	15	TGTGCCAGCTCACCACCTCGACAGACTAACTATGGCTACACCTTC	CASSPPRQTNYGYTF
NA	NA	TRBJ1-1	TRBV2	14	TGTGCCAGCAGTGAACCAGTTCTTAACACTGAAGCTTTCTTT	CASSEPVLNTEAFF
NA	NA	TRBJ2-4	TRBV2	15	TGTGCCAGCAGTGAAGACAGGGAGAGGTGGAACATTCAGTACTTC	CASSEDRERWNIQYF
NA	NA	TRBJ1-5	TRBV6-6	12	TGTGCCAGCAAACTTGGGGATCAGCCCCAGCATTTT	CASKLGDQPQHF
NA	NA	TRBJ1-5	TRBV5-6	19	TGTGCCAGCAGCTTCCAAGGCCACTATGCCAACTATGGCAATCAGCCCCAGCATTTT	CASSFQGHYANYGNQPQHF
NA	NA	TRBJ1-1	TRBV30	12	TGTGCCTGGGGGGCCTCCAGGACTGAAGCTTTCTTT	CAWGASRTEAFF
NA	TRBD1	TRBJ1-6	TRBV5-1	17	TGCGCCAGCAGCATACAGGGGGGAGGCTCCTATAATTCACCCCTCCACTTT	CASSIQGGGSYNSPLHF
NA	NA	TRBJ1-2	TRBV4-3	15	TGCGCCAGCAGCCAAGATAGTGCCAGTGGGGCCTACTACACCTTC	CASSQDSASGAYYTF
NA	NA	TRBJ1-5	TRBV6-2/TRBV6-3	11	TGTGCCAGCAGCACGGATCAGCCCCAGCATTTT	CASSTDQPQHF
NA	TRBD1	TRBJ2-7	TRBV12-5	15	TGTGCTAGTGGTCCGGGACAGGGGGATGGATACGAGCAGTACTTC	CASGPGQGDGYEQYF
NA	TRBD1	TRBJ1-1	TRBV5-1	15	TGCGCCAGCAGCTTACTTCGGACAGGGGATACTGAAGCTTTCTTT	CASSLLRTGDTEAFF
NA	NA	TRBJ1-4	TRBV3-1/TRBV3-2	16	TGTGCCAGCAGCCAAGTTTTTCAGGACGGCGGGGAAAAACTGTTTTTT	CASSQVFQDGGEKLFF
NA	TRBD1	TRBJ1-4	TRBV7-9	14	TGTGCCAGCAGCCGTACCGACAGGGACGAAAAACTGTTTTTT	CASSRTDRDEKLFF
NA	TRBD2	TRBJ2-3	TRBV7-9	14	TGTGCCAGCTGCCCGGGGGGGGGCACAGATACGCAGTATTTT	CASCPGGGTDTQYF
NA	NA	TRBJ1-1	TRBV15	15	TGTGCCACCAGCAGAGACAGGACCCGAAGTACTGAAGCTTTCTTT	CATSRDRTRSTEAFF
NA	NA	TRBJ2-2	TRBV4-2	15	TGTGCCAGCAGCCAAGCAGGGTTGGACACCGGGGAGCTGTTTTTT	CASSQAGLDTGELFF
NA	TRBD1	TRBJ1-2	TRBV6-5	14	TGTGCCAGCAGCTCCCTGGGACAGAGCTATGGCTACACCTTC	CASSSLGQSYGYTF